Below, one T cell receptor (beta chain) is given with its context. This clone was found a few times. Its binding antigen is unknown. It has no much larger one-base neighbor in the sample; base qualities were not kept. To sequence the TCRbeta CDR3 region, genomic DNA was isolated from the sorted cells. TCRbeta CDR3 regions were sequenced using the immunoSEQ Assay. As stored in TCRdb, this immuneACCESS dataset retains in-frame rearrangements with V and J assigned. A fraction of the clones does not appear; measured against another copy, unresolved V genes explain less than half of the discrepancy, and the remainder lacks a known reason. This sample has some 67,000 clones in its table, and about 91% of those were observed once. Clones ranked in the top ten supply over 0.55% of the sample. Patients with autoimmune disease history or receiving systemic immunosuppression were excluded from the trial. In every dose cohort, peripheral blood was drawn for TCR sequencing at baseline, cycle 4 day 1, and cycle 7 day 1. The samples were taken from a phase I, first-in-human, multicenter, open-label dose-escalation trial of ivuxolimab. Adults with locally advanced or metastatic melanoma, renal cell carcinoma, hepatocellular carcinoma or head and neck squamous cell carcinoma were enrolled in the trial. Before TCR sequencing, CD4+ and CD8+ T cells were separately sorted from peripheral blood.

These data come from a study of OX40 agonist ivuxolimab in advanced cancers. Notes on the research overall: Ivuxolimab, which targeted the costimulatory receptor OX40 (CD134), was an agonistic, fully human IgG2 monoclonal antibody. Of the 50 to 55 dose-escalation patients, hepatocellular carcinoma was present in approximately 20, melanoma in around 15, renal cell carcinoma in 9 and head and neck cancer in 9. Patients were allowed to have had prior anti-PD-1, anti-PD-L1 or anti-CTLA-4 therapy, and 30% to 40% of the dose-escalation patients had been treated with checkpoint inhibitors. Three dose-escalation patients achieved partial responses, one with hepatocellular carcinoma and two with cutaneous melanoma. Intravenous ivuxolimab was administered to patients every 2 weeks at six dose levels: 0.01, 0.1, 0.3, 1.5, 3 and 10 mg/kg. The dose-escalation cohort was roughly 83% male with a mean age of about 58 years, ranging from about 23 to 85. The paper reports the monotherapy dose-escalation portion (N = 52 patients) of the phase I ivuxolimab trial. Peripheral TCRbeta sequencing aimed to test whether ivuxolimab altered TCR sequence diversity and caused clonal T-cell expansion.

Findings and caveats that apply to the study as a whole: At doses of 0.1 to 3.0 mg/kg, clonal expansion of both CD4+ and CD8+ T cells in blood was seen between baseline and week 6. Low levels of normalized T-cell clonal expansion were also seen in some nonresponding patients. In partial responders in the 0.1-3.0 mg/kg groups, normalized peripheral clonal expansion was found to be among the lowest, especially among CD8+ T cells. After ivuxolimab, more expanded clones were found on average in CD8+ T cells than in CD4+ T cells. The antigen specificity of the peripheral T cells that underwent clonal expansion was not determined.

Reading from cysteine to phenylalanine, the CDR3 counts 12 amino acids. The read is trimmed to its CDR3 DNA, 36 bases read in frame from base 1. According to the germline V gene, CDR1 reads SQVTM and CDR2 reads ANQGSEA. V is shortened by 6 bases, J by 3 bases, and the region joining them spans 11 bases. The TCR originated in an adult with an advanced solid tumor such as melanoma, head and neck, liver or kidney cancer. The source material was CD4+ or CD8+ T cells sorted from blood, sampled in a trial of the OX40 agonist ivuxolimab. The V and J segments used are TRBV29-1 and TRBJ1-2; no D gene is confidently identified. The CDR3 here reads CSVSSPDYGYTF. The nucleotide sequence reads TGCAGCGTGAGCAGCCCGGACTATGGCTACACCTTC.